This T cell receptor beta chain stems from a study of T cells in women clearing cervical HPV infection. At the level of the study: Cases: HPV16-related CIN3 or worse on histology, 2 invasive cancers. Cases' blood sampling followed lesion detection by median roughly 160 days (90 to 200). Only a few women had HLA typing results available.

This table comes from immunoSEQ multiplex PCR, and its TCRdb copy is limited to in-frame clones, with some not included. Its table lists 35,000 to 45,000 clones. The CDR3 spans 15 residues. From germline, CDR1 is SGHVS and CDR2 FQNEAQ. As to this clone: The read ends 3 residues before the CDR3 terminus; that terminus is restored from the germline J gene.

This chain connects TRBV7-8 to TRBJ2-3; a weak D match, TRBD1 (6 bases). Sequences were obtained from blood buffy coat. This clonotype was obtained from a woman between 18 and 75 years old with a cervical HPV16 infection that either progressed to CIN3+ or cleared (not recorded which). CDR3 bases read: TGTGCCAGCAGCCAGTTCCAGGGGTCAAGTCAGCCG. Protein: CASSQFQGSSQP. The CDR3 in its entirety is CASSQFQGSSQPQYF.